The 25 T cell receptor beta chains listed next were all sequenced from one sample in a study of cytomegalovirus exposure and HLA in healthy donors. A multiplex PCR was run with 60 Vbeta primers and 13 Jbeta primers. The assay was immunoSEQ multiplex PCR, and TCRdb's table has in-frame clones only and misses some. The table shows approximately 150,000 clones, with over 70% occurring only once. The material sequenced was PBMCs. The receptors here all came from a woman in her 40s in good health and CMV-seronegative.

Here the CDR3 DNA reads TGTGCCAGCAGTCGGGGGACTAGCGGAAGCTCTGGGGCCAACGTCCTGACTTTC. Translation: CASSRGTSGSSGANVLTF. The rearrangement uses TRBV27 and TRBJ2-6, with 11 bases aligning to TRBD2. The CDR3 consists of 18 residues. Germline loops: CDR1 MNHEY, CDR2 SMNVEV (reference sequence). V lost 5 bases to trimming and J lost 0 bases; unmatched junction nucleotides: 6.

This sequence joins TRBV18 and TRBJ2-5; D remains unclear. The CDR3 is made up of 13 amino acids. CDR1 is KGHSH and CDR2 is LQKENI in the germline V gene. V was clipped by 5 bases and J by 5 bases, with 12 bases between them. CDR3 loop: CASSTQVKETQYF. CDR3 in DNA: TGTGCCAGCTCAACCCAGGTTAAGGAGACCCAGTACTTC.

V is TRBV15 and J is TRBJ1-6; 9 bases are a match to TRBD1. V was pared by 0 bases and J by 7 bases, with 4 bases of the junction left unmatched. CDR3 length: 16 amino acids. Germline CDR1 LNHNV, CDR2 YYDKDF (reference sequence). CDR3 protein: CATSRDRGQGNSPLHF. The CDR3, as DNA: TGTGCCACCAGCAGAGATCGGGGACAGGGAAATTCACCCCTCCACTTT.

This clone was observed a few times. The chain combines TRBV9 with TRBJ1-2; 9 bases agree with TRBD1. Trimming took 1 base from V and 4 from J; bases not matched to a gene: 5. CDR1 and CDR2 from the germline V gene are SGDLS and YYNGEE. The CDR3 consists of 15 residues. CDR3 sequence: CASSVPLTGGYGYTF. Written as DNA, the CDR3 is TGTGCCAGCAGCGTACCTCTGACAGGGGGCTATGGCTACACCTTC.

This chain joins TRBV27 and TRBJ2-7; 8 nucleotides agree with TRBD1. The V gene's germline CDR1 is MNHEY and CDR2 SMNVEV (reference sequence). The junction had 5 bases not matched to a gene; V was cut back by 6 bases and J by 10 bases. The length of the CDR3 is 11 residues. Written as DNA, the CDR3 is TGTGCCAGCAGCCTCGGACAGGGTCAGTACTTC. It is translated as CASSLGQGQYF.

The chain couples TRBV6-6 to TRBJ2-3; possibly TRBD2 for D (6 bases). Deletions cut 2 bases from V and 5 bases from J, with 11 bases between. Germline V gene lookup returns CDR1 MNHNY and CDR2 SVGAGI (reference sequence). The CDR3 is made up of 14 amino acids. The CDR3 bases are TGTGCCAGCAGTTACATTAGGGGAGGAGATACGCAGTATTTT. It specifies CASSYIRGGDTQYF.

The chain recombines TRBV9 with TRBJ2-7; 10 positions agree with TRBD1. Unmatched junction bases numbered 5, after V lost 0 bases and J lost 2 bases. Germline CDR1 SGDLS, CDR2 YYNGEE. The length of the CDR3 is 16 residues. The CDR3 sequence: CASSVGGGQGPYEQYF. The CDR3 nucleotides are TGTGCCAGCAGCGTAGGTGGGGGACAGGGGCCCTACGAGCAGTACTTC. Filled out from reference TRBV9 and TRBJ2-7, the complete variable domain reads DSGVTQTPKHLITATGQRVTLRCSPRSGDLSVYWYQQSLDQGLQFLIQYYNGEERAKGNILERFSAQQFPDLHSELNLSSLELGDSALYFCASSVGGGQGPYEQYFGPGTRLTVT.

The rearrangement links TRBV27 to TRBJ1-5; a weak D match, TRBD1 (5 bases). This CDR3 contains 15 residues. CDR1 MNHEY and CDR2 SMNVEV come from the germline V gene (reference sequence). The V and J ends lost 5 bases and 9 bases respectively, with 20 bases between them. This CDR3 is CASSNRVGGDRPQHF. The DNA of the CDR3 is TGTGCCAGCAGTAATCGGGTCGGGGGAGATCGGCCCCAGCATTTT.

The chain employs TRBV6-5 and TRBJ2-2, with TRBD1 as a possible D gene (5 bases). This CDR3 contains 13 residues. CDR1 MNHEY and CDR2 SVGAGI come from the germline V gene. The V gene lost 2 bases and the J gene lost 4 bases, with 5 bases spanning the gap. CDR3: CASSYDSTGELFF. CDR3 DNA: TGTGCCAGCAGTTACGACAGCACCGGGGAGCTGTTTTTT.

The chain couples TRBV4-3 to TRBJ1-3, with D uncertain. Trimming shortened V by 0 bases and J by 0 bases, and 9 bases separated the two germline ends. The CDR3 is made up of 16 amino acids. The germline gives CDR1 LGHNA, CDR2 YSLEER. For the CDR3, the DNA is TGCGCCAGCAGCCAAGATAAAACAGTCTCTGGAAACACCATATATTTT. This gives the protein CASSQDKTVSGNTIYF.

The chain is built from TRBV28 and TRBJ2-1; 8 nucleotides align to TRBD2. With V trimmed by 4 bases and J by 6 bases, 17 bases remained unmatched. The germline V gene encodes CDR1 MDHEN and CDR2 SYDVKM. The CDR3 extends over 18 amino acids. The DNA of the CDR3 is TGTGCCAGCAGTTCCTCGGGACTAGGCATAGGGGCCCCCAATGAGCAGTTCTTC. Its protein product is CASSSSGLGIGAPNEQFF.

V is TRBV5-1 and J is TRBJ2-7, with 8 bases lining up with TRBD1. From germline, CDR1 is SGHRS and CDR2 YFSETQ. This CDR3 has 15 amino acids. V shed 2 bases, J shed 3 bases, and the junction held 7 bases outside the gene matches. In DNA, the CDR3 is TGCGCCAGCAGCTTAACTGGACAGGGTTTCTACGAGCAGTACTTC. Its translation is CASSLTGQGFYEQYF.

The chain employs TRBV19 and TRBJ2-1; 8 nucleotides align to TRBD1. The V gene's germline CDR1 is LNHDA and CDR2 SQIVND (reference sequence). V lost 5 bases, J lost 3 bases, and 9 bases stayed unmatched. The CDR3 has 16 amino acids. The CDR3 sequence is CASSYPGTGHYNEQFF. DNA of the CDR3: TGTGCCAGTAGTTACCCCGGGACAGGTCACTACAATGAGCAGTTCTTC. The whole variable domain, remainder taken from reference TRBV19 and TRBJ2-1, is DGGITQSPKYLFRKEGQNVTLSCEQNLNHDAMYWYRQDPGQGLRLIYYSQIVNDFQKGDIAEGYSVSREKKESFPLTVTSAQKNPTAFYLCASSYPGTGHYNEQFFGPGTRLTVL.

This rearrangement joins TRBV14 to TRBJ2-3; 8 bases fit TRBD1. Germline values: CDR1 SGHDN, CDR2 FVKESK. The CDR3 spans 19 residues. The junction had 20 bases not matched to a gene; V was cut back by 9 bases and J by 0 bases. The CDR3 sequence: CARRSGRGLRRSSTDTQYF. The CDR3, as DNA: TGTGCCAGGCGGAGTGGCAGGGGGCTCAGGAGGTCTAGCACAGATACGCAGTATTTT. The full variable domain, with the rest looked up from reference TRBV14 and TRBJ2-3, is EAGVTQFPSHSVIEKGQTVTLRCDPISGHDNLYWYRRVMGKEIKFLLHFVKESKQDESGMPNNRFLAERTGGTYSTLKVQPAELEDSGVYFCARRSGRGLRRSSTDTQYFGPGTRLTVL.

The rearrangement joins TRBV6-5 to TRBJ2-7; D might be TRBD1 (5 bases). This CDR3 comprises 15 residues. V shed 5 bases and J shed 2 bases, with 16 bases lying between them. Germline CDR1 reads MNHEY; CDR2 reads SVGAGI. The CDR3: CASSGQWAGTYEQYF. DNA of the CDR3: TGTGCCAGCAGTGGACAATGGGCCGGCACCTACGAGCAGTACTTC.

This CDR3 reads CASSVGQGRREDEKLFF. The CDR3 DNA follows: TGTGCCAGCAGTGTGGGACAGGGGCGGCGAGAGGATGAAAAACTGTTTTTT. The chain carries TRBV6-1 and TRBJ1-4; 10 bases line up with TRBD1. With V trimmed by 4 bases and J by 6 bases, 11 bases remained unmatched. The CDR3 sequence is 17 residues long. CDR1 is MNHNS, CDR2 SASEGT, per germline.

The chain couples TRBV7-2 to TRBJ1-6; TRBD1 agrees at 9 bases. The length of the CDR3 is 15 residues. CDR1 is SGHTA and CDR2 is FQGNSA in the germline V gene. J was trimmed by 7 bases and V by 6 bases; bases with no gene match: 7. This CDR3 reads CASSGQGIRNSPLHF. CDR3 bases: TGTGCCAGCAGTGGACAGGGGATAAGAAATTCACCCCTCCACTTT.

The chain carries TRBV27 and TRBJ2-7; TRBD1 might be the D (6 bases). The length of the CDR3 is 14 residues. V dropped 11 bases and J dropped 1 base, with 18 bases sitting between them. Germline lookup yields CDR1 MNHEY and CDR2 SMNVEV (reference sequence). In DNA, the CDR3 is TGTGCCTCTAGTTTGCGTAGGGGGTCCTACGAGCAGTACTTC. It codes for CASSLRRGSYEQYF.

This chain links TRBV5-8 with TRBJ2-6, with 11 nucleotides matching TRBD1. Germline CDR1 and CDR2: SGHTS and YDEGEE. This CDR3 region has 20 residues. V lost 1 base to trimming and J lost 0 bases; unmatched junction nucleotides: 9. For the CDR3, the DNA is TGTGCCAGCAGCTTGATCTTCGGGACAGGGGGTGTCTCTGGGGCCAACGTCCTGACTTTC. Protein product: CASSLIFGTGGVSGANVLTF.

The rearrangement links TRBV27 to TRBJ1-1; TRBD1 might be the D (5 bases). This CDR3 comprises 15 residues. CDR1 is MNHEY, CDR2 SMNVEV, per germline (reference sequence). V lost 0 bases and J lost 5, with 13 bases in between. This chain's CDR3 is CASSLSWGGRTEAFF. CDR3 bases: TGTGCCAGCAGTTTATCTTGGGGGGGGAGGACTGAAGCTTTCTTT.

The chain has TRBV28 and TRBJ1-5, with 7 positions matching TRBD1. Trimming removed 2 bases from V and 6 bases from J; junction bases left unmatched: 4. This CDR3 is built from 14 residues. Germline V CDR1 and CDR2: MDHEN, SYDVKM. CDR3 in amino acids: CASSLGTESQPQHF. Here the CDR3 DNA reads TGTGCCAGCAGTTTAGGGACAGAATCTCAGCCCCAGCATTTT.

The chain joins TRBV19 to TRBJ2-1, with 12 bases aligning to TRBD2. The CDR3 consists of 16 residues. Losses at the gene ends were 5 bases for V and 7 bases for J; bases not matched to a gene: 9. Germline values: CDR1 LNHDA, CDR2 SQIVND (reference sequence). The CDR3 loop is CASSSSTSGSGNEQFF. For the CDR3, the DNA is TGTGCCAGTAGTTCTTCGACTAGCGGGAGTGGTAATGAGCAGTTCTTC.

The chain couples TRBV5-4 to TRBJ2-7; TRBD1 is a possible D gene (6 bases). Trimming pared 4 bases from V and 4 bases from J, leaving 21 bases between. The CDR3 spans 16 residues. CDR1 and CDR2 from the germline V gene are SGHNT and YYREEE (reference sequence). CDR3 in amino acids: CASSPGAGDKRYEQYF. CDR3 DNA: TGTGCCAGCAGCCCTGGGGCCGGGGACAAGAGATACGAGCAGTACTTC.

This rearrangement joins TRBV2 to TRBJ1-6; no definite D call. V lost 8 bases and J 5 bases, leaving 10 bases between the germline ends. CDR3 length: 13 amino acids. Looked up from germline, CDR1 is SNHLY and CDR2 is FYNNEI. CDR3 sequence (DNA): TGTGCCAGCGCCGTAGCTAATAATTCACCCCTCCACTTT. This sequence encodes CASAVANNSPLHF.

The count of this clone is one. J is TRBJ1-2 and V is TRBV10-3; D is unresolved. From germline, CDR1 is ENHRY and CDR2 SYGVKD. V was trimmed by 5 bases and J by 7 bases, leaving 11 bases between them. This CDR3 contains 12 residues. In DNA form, the CDR3 reads TGTGCCATCAGTCCGGAGTCCGTTGGCTACACCTTC. Its protein is CAISPESVGYTF.